One sample yielded the 20 T cell receptor beta chains listed below, sequenced in a study of blood T cells in healthy people across ages. A second roughly 7 to 12 cycle PCR used barcoded and J-beta primers. TCRdb re-called the 5' RACE reads through MiXCR, storing one row per CDR3 protein. Of hundreds of thousands of distinct CDR3 sequences in the sample, less than 35% are singletons; the top ten hold roughly 14%. The material sequenced was blood. All receptors derive from a woman aged 80 or older in good health.

Concerning this clonotype: With a much larger clone just one base away, this may be a read error. This chain uses TRBV20-1 with TRBJ2-1; 10 bases fit TRBD1. CDR3 length: 15 residues. Germline V gives CDR1 DFQATT, CDR2 SNEGSKA (reference sequence). The CDR3 DNA sequence: TGCAGTGCTAGCCGACAGGGGGCCTCCTACAGTGAGCAGTTCTTC. This codes for CSASRQGASYSEQFF.

The chain has TRBV20-1 and TRBJ2-1, with 12 bases matching TRBD2. The DNA matches TRBJ2-7 better at its end, which makes the J call doubtful. CDR1 is DFQATT and CDR2 is SNEGSKA in the germline V gene (reference sequence). This CDR3 region has 15 residues. The CDR3 spells CSAPRLAGAYNEQYF. The CDR3 DNA reads TGCAGTGCGCCCAGACTAGCGGGGGCTTACAATGAGCAGTACTTC.

Points on this clonotype: This clone may be a read error of a much larger clone one base away. This chain links TRBV27 with TRBJ2-3; 8 bases are a match to TRBD2. This CDR3 contains 13 residues. Germline lookup yields CDR1 MNHEY and CDR2 SMNVEV (reference sequence). CDR3 DNA: TGTGCCAGCATGGGCGGGGGGTCAGATATGCAGTATTTT. Translating it yields CASMGGGSDMQYF.

The chain has TRBV5-1 and TRBJ2-4, with 11 nucleotides matching TRBD2. The end of the DNA fits TRBJ2-7 better, so the J call may be wrong. This CDR3 has 15 amino acids. Germline V gene lookup returns CDR1 SGHRS and CDR2 YFSETQ. CDR3: CASSLTSGSIHEQYF. The CDR3 nucleotides read TGCGCCAGCAGTCTCACTAGCGGGAGCATCCACGAGCAGTACTTC.

This clonotype occurred many times. A read error may account for a junction end that differs from germline. The genes are TRBV7-7 and TRBJ2-7; either TRBD1 or TRBD2 may fit D (8 bases each). Germline loops: CDR1 SSHAT, CDR2 FNYEAQ (reference sequence). CDR3 length: 16 amino acids. Written as DNA, the CDR3 is TGTGCTAGCAGCTTAGCGGGATGGACAGGGAGGAACGAGCAGTACTTC. This sequence encodes CASSLAGWTGRNEQYF.

About this clonotype itself: A much larger clone sits a single nucleotide away, making a read error possible. CDR3 residues: CASRSRGSSPLHF. CDR3 nucleotides: TGTGCCAGCAGGTCACGGGGAAGTTCACCCCTCCACTTT. The chain combines TRBV28 with TRBJ1-6; D is undetermined. V lost 6 bases and J lost 9, with 12 bases in between. The CDR3 length is 13 residues. Germline V lookup: CDR1 MDHEN, CDR2 SYDVKM.

This clonotype was seen at least ten times. The chain joins TRBV20-1 to TRBJ2-6; the D is unclear. Germline V gives CDR1 DFQATT, CDR2 SNEGSKA (reference sequence). This CDR3 comprises 14 residues. V was pared by 6 bases and J by 4 bases, with 13 bases between. CDR3 loop: CSALATQGANVLTF. In DNA form, the CDR3 reads TGCAGTGCCCTGGCCACCCAGGGGGCCAACGTCCTGACTTTC.

The rearrangement joins TRBV20-1 to TRBJ1-5, with TRBD1 identical over 7 bases. Germline loops: CDR1 DFQATT, CDR2 SNEGSKA (reference sequence). The junction had 10 bases not matched to a gene; V was cut back by 1 base and J by 7 bases. There are 15 residues in the CDR3. The CDR3 nucleotides read TGCAGTGCTAGAGGTAGCAACAGGGGAAACCAGCCCCAGCATTTT. Translated: CSARGSNRGNQPQHF.

This clonotype occurred a few times. This rearrangement joins TRBV5-1 to TRBJ1-6; TRBD1 might be the D (5 bases). The ends were cut back, 6 bases at V and 10 bases at J, with 20 bases in the middle. This CDR3 region has 15 residues. Per germline, CDR1 SGHRS and CDR2 YFSETQ. CDR3 amino acids: CASTPRPGEKSPLHF. The CDR3 DNA follows: TGCGCCAGCACCCCTCGTCCGGGGGAAAAATCACCCCTCCACTTT.

A single count supports this clonotype. A much larger clonotype is one base distant, so this may be a read error. The chain combines TRBV6-1 with TRBJ2-1, with D hard to call. The CDR3 spans 13 residues. Trimming pared 6 bases from V and 9 bases from J, leaving 15 bases between. Germline-derived CDR1 and CDR2 are MNHNS and SASEGT. CDR3 in DNA: TGTGCCAGCAGCCCCCTGGTTACGGGTGAGCAGTTCTTC. It encodes CASSPLVTGEQFF.

The chain has TRBV7-9 and TRBJ1-6; 10 bases match TRBD1. Germline V lookup: CDR1 SEHNR, CDR2 FQNEAQ (reference sequence). Unmatched junction bases numbered 4, after V lost 4 bases and J lost 7 bases. The CDR3 has 15 residues. This chain's CDR3 is CASSSRDRGNSPLHF. CDR3 bases: TGTGCCAGCAGCTCCCGGGACAGGGGAAATTCACCCCTCCACTTT.

This clonotype was picked up many times. This chain links TRBV5-1 with TRBJ2-1; D could derive from TRBD1 or TRBD2 (5 bases each). Germline V gene sequence: CDR1 SGHRS, CDR2 YFSETQ. The ends were cut back, 4 bases at V and 0 bases at J, with 11 bases in the middle. CDR3 length: 15 amino acids. Written as DNA, the CDR3 is TGCGCCAGCAGCCCACCAGGGAGCTCCTACAATGAGCAGTTCTTC. Encoded protein: CASSPPGSSYNEQFF.

This sequence joins TRBV7-8 and TRBJ1-5, with D uncertain. CDR1 and CDR2 from the germline V gene are SGHVS and FQNEAQ. The V and J ends lost 0 bases and 5 bases respectively, with 8 bases between them. The CDR3 runs 14 residues. The CDR3 region has the DNA TGTGCCAGCAGCTTAGCGAGGCTGGATCAGCCCCAGCATTTT. This encodes CASSLARLDQPQHF.

There are many counts of this clonotype. The gene calls are TRBV6-6 and TRBJ1-5; maybe TRBD1 (6 bases). Trimming cost V 7 bases and J 3 bases, with 19 bases left between them. Germline V lookup: CDR1 MNHNY, CDR2 SVGAGI (reference sequence). The CDR3 has 16 amino acids. As DNA, the CDR3 is TGTGCCAGCACCACCGGGGGGGGCGCGGTCAATCAGCCCCAGCATTTT. Residues: CASTTGGGAVNQPQHF.

This chain joins TRBV6-5 and TRBJ2-3; D is unclear. CDR1 is MNHEY, CDR2 SVGAGI, per germline. The V end was cut by 0 bases, the J end by 0 bases, with 13 bases between. The CDR3 runs to 17 residues. Here the CDR3 reads CASSYSRPSSSTDTQYF. In DNA form, the CDR3 reads TGTGCCAGCAGTTACTCCCGCCCATCCTCTAGCACAGATACGCAGTATTTT.

V is TRBV20-1 and J is TRBJ2-4; 7 nucleotides align to TRBD1. The assigned J gene may be wrong: the sequence end matches TRBJ2-7 better. Germline values: CDR1 DFQATT, CDR2 SNEGSKA (reference sequence). The CDR3 spans 13 residues. CDR3 nucleotide sequence: TGCAGTACCATGACAGGGCGAACCTACGAGCAGTACTTC. This codes for CSTMTGRTYEQYF.

This CDR3 is CASTRGPGNEKLFF. The CDR3 bases are TGTGCCAGCACCCGGGGGCCGGGGAATGAAAAACTGTTTTTT. The V gene is TRBV7-9, the J gene TRBJ1-4; D possibly corresponds to TRBD1 (6 bases). CDR1 and CDR2 (germline): SEHNR, FQNEAQ (reference sequence). Trimming stripped 7 bases from V and 5 bases from J, with 14 bases between. This CDR3 has 14 amino acids.

This clonotype was counted a single time. The CDR3 region has the DNA TGTGCCAGCAAGTGGGCAGGGGCCTCCTACGAGCAGTACTTC. This encodes CASKWAGASYEQYF. The V and J genes are TRBV12-3 or TRBV12-4 and TRBJ2-7, with D possibly matching TRBD1 (6 bases). V was pared by 7 bases and J by 0 bases, with 13 bases between. This CDR3 spans 14 amino acids.

This clonotype has only a few counts. The V gene is TRBV20-1, the J gene TRBJ2-7; 10 bases agree with TRBD1. Unmatched junction bases numbered 15, after V lost 6 bases and J lost 7 bases. Germline V CDR1 and CDR2: DFQATT, SNEGSKA (reference sequence). The CDR3 totals 15 residues. The CDR3 DNA follows: TGCAGTGCCACCAACGGCGACAGGGGGCTAAGGGAGCAGTACTTC. Its protein product is CSATNGDRGLREQYF.

The table lists this clonotype with many counts. This chain joins TRBV5-1 and TRBJ2-1; 8 bases align to TRBD2. This CDR3 is 15 amino acids long. CDR1 and CDR2 (germline): SGHRS, YFSETQ. J lost 5 bases, V lost 2 bases, and 6 bases had no gene match. The CDR3 region is CASSLSGGKNNEQFF. The CDR3 nucleotides are TGCGCCAGCAGCTTAAGCGGGGGCAAAAACAATGAGCAGTTCTTC.